This T cell receptor beta chain was captured by sequencing in a study of blood T cells in healthy people across ages. Whole-study context: Template switching caught about one barcoded beta molecule for each two T cells. Broader study findings: Diversity was estimated from one million T cells, and these estimates were considered underestimates. PBMCs went unsorted, and a conclusive naive versus antigen-experienced comparison was therefore prevented.

The CDR3 has 15 amino acids. Germline V gives CDR1 SNHLY, CDR2 FYNNEI. In the case of this clonotype: What it recognizes is unknown.

With a J-beta primer mix and a sample-barcoded 5' primer, a second PCR ran about 7 to 12 cycles. Tagging of each cDNA molecule was performed by a template-switch adaptor with 12 random nucleotides. TCRdb independently ran MiXCR on the 5' RACE reads; one entry per CDR3 protein. This sample yields some 1.4 million distinct CDR3 sequences, of which roughly 40% are seen a single time; roughly 7.9% belongs to the top ten. V usage is TRBV2 and J usage is TRBJ2-4; TRBD1 matches at 10 bases. The end of the DNA is better explained by TRBJ2-7, so the J call may be wrong. Sequenced material: blood. The sequence was collected from a woman aged 18-30 years in good health. The CDR3 region is CASSYRDRGHYEQYF. The CDR3 DNA reads as TGTGCCAGCAGTTACCGGGACAGGGGCCACTACGAGCAGTACTTC.